These 27 T cell receptor beta chains share one sample of origin, sequenced in a study of blood T cell repertoires in COVID-19. Generated by immunoSEQ multiplex PCR, the TCRdb table keeps only in-frame clones and is missing some. The profile covers approximately 150,000 clones, with 84% appearing a single time and 2.5% to 3% taken by the ten largest. Sequences were obtained from peripheral blood. The receptor source for this set is a woman aged 80 or over with COVID-19, enrolled during active disease.

V gene TRBV14 combines with J gene TRBJ2-4; a weak D match, TRBD1 (6 bases). CDR1 is SGHDN and CDR2 is FVKESK in the germline V gene. The CDR3 has 14 amino acids. Trimming pared 3 bases from V and 4 bases from J, leaving 10 bases between. This CDR3 reads CASSQGATKNIQYF. The CDR3 DNA reads TGTGCCAGCAGCCAGGGGGCGACAAAAAACATTCAGTACTTC.

This chain uses TRBV2 with TRBJ2-5; D is possibly TRBD1 (6 bases). The CDR3 consists of 15 residues. CDR1 is SNHLY, CDR2 FYNNEI, per germline. V lost 3 bases and J lost 4, with 15 bases in between. The CDR3: CASSEVRGFGETQYF. DNA of the CDR3: TGTGCCAGCAGTGAGGTCAGGGGTTTCGGAGAGACCCAGTACTTC.

V gene TRBV7-2 combines with J gene TRBJ2-7, with D possibly TRBD1 on 5 matching bases. Trimming took 5 bases from V and 12 from J, leaving 23 bases between them. Germline assignment: CDR1 SGHTA and CDR2 FQGNSA. This CDR3 has 14 residues. The CDR3 spells CASSPQGALLSWYF. DNA for the CDR3: TGTGCCAGCAGCCCCCAGGGTGCCCTGTTGAGTTGGTACTTC.

The chain is built from TRBV2 and TRBJ2-3, with D perhaps matching TRBD2 (6 bases). The CDR3 is 15 amino acids. Germline values: CDR1 SNHLY, CDR2 FYNNEI. V was pared by 4 bases and J by 1 base, with 12 bases between. The CDR3 coding sequence is TGTGCCAGCAGTGTGGGCGGGACGCGCACAGATACGCAGTATTTT. It translates to CASSVGGTRTDTQYF.

The J gene is TRBJ2-5, the V gene TRBV19, with TRBD2 identical over 7 bases. The junction had 19 bases not matched to a gene; V was cut back by 3 bases and J by 0 bases. This CDR3 contains 20 residues. Germline V gene data show CDR1 as LNHDA and CDR2 as SQIVND (reference sequence). The CDR3 DNA reads as TGTGCCAGTAGTATGCGCGGGGAGGGGCGGCTAAACTCGTACCAAGAGACCCAGTACTTC. Translating it yields CASSMRGEGRLNSYQETQYF.

In nucleotides, the CDR3 is TGTGCCAGCAGCTTAGCTGGGGGCCGCAATCAGCCCCAGCATTTT. It translates to CASSLAGGRNQPQHF. V and J are TRBV7-9 and TRBJ1-5, with a weak D call TRBD1 (6 bases). The ends were cut back, 0 bases at V and 2 bases at J, with 8 bases in the middle. The CDR3 sequence is 15 residues long. CDR1 is SEHNR and CDR2 is FQNEAQ in the germline V gene (reference sequence).

This clone has only one observation. The chain is built from TRBV4-2 and TRBJ1-2; 7 bases map to TRBD1. This CDR3 has 14 amino acids. Per germline, CDR1 LGHNA and CDR2 YNFKEQ. V lost 2 bases, J lost 4 bases, and 4 bases stayed unmatched. In nucleotides, the CDR3 is TGTGCCAGCAGCCAAACACAGGGGCCCTATGGCTACACCTTC. As protein: CASSQTQGPYGYTF.

The V gene is TRBV10-2, the J gene TRBJ2-3; 8 positions agree with TRBD2. CDR1 and CDR2 (germline): WSHSY, SAAADI. The CDR3 loop spans 16 amino acids. With V trimmed by 5 bases and J by 2 bases, 9 bases remained unmatched. The CDR3 here is CASSRSAGDPTDTQYF. The CDR3 DNA is TGCGCCAGCAGTCGGTCAGCGGGAGACCCCACAGATACGCAGTATTTT.

This chain links TRBV3-1 (or the pseudogene TRBV3-2) with TRBJ2-7, with TRBD2 matching over 11 bases. J lost 7 bases, V lost 2 bases, and 19 bases had no gene match. The CDR3 contains 19 residues. Per the germline V gene, CDR1 is LGHDT and CDR2 is YNNKEL (reference sequence). DNA for the CDR3: TGTGCCAGCAGCCAACGACCGGGACTAGCGGCACCGGGAGCGGGAGAGCAGTACTTC. This translates into CASSQRPGLAAPGAGEQYF.

This clone appeared a few times. V and J are TRBV3-1 (or the pseudogene TRBV3-2) and TRBJ2-5; the match to TRBD2 covers 8 bases. The CDR3 runs 15 residues. CDR1 and CDR2 (germline): LGHDT, YNNKEL (reference sequence). V was pared by 8 bases and J by 5 bases, with 13 bases of the junction left unmatched. The DNA for the CDR3 is TGTGCCAGCTTCCCGGGAATAGCGGGGTCGGAGACCCAGTACTTC. This gives the protein CASFPGIAGSETQYF.

This sequence joins TRBV4-2 and TRBJ1-1; a weak D match, TRBD1 (6 bases). V gave up 0 bases and J gave up 3 bases, with 11 bases separating them. This CDR3 is built from 15 residues. Per germline, CDR1 LGHNA and CDR2 YNFKEQ. DNA of the CDR3: TGTGCCAGCAGCCAAGATAACAGGGCCTACACTGAAGCTTTCTTT. It is translated as CASSQDNRAYTEAFF.

The rearrangement uses TRBV18 and TRBJ2-1; the match to TRBD2 covers 7 bases. Germline CDR1 KGHSH, CDR2 LQKENI. The CDR3 is made up of 16 amino acids. Trimming at V came to 0 bases and at J to 5 bases, leaving 7 bases not matched to a gene. CDR3 DNA: TGTGCCAGCTCACCACCGTCCGGGAGGACTGACAATGAGCAGTTCTTC. This gives the protein CASSPPSGRTDNEQFF.

V gene TRBV10-3 combines with J gene TRBJ2-2; a weak D match, TRBD1 (6 bases). The CDR3 runs 14 residues. V gave up 7 bases and J gave up 1 base, with 10 bases separating them. Germline lookup yields CDR1 ENHRY and CDR2 SYGVKD. Here the CDR3 DNA reads TGTGCCATCACCCCGGGACAGAACACCGGGGAGCTGTTTTTT. Translation gives CAITPGQNTGELFF.

The rearrangement joins TRBV7-9 to TRBJ1-1; no definite D call. This CDR3 is 15 amino acids long. Trimming pared 1 base from V and 2 bases from J, leaving 11 bases between. From germline, CDR1 is SEHNR and CDR2 FQNEAQ (reference sequence). DNA for the CDR3: TGTGCCAGCAGCTTAGGCAGGCATAAAAACACTGAAGCTTTCTTT. It codes for CASSLGRHKNTEAFF.

The genes are TRBV5-1 and TRBJ2-2; 8 bases align to TRBD2. This CDR3 spans 15 amino acids. V lost 3 bases, J lost 1 base, and 2 bases stayed unmatched. Per the germline V gene, CDR1 is SGHRS and CDR2 is YFSETQ. The CDR3 spells CASSYLAGNTGELFF. DNA for the CDR3: TGCGCCAGCAGCTACCTAGCGGGGAACACCGGGGAGCTGTTTTTT.

This chain uses TRBV10-3 with TRBJ2-7, with 11 bases fitting TRBD2. The CDR3 sequence is 14 residues long. CDR1 ENHRY and CDR2 SYGVKD come from the germline V gene. The J segment lost 0 bases and the V segment lost 6 bases, leaving 1 base of the junction unmatched. CDR3 sequence: CAIRLAGDSYEQYF. CDR3 nucleotides: TGTGCCATCAGACTAGCGGGGGACTCCTACGAGCAGTACTTC.

The chain joins TRBV24-1 to TRBJ1-1; D possibly corresponds to TRBD1 (5 bases). The CDR3 runs to 12 residues. The germline V and J ends were trimmed by 4 bases and 7 bases, with 9 bases remaining between them. Germline CDR1 is KGHDR and CDR2 is SFDVKD. The CDR3 is CATSDLRGEAFF. CDR3 coding DNA: TGTGCCACCAGTGACCTTAGGGGTGAAGCTTTCTTT.

The rearrangement uses TRBV27 and TRBJ1-2; D is perhaps TRBD1 (6 bases). The CDR3 consists of 13 residues. Germline values: CDR1 MNHEY, CDR2 SMNVEV (reference sequence). V was shortened by 1 base and J by 8 bases, with 11 bases between the two germline ends. The CDR3 loop reads CASSLWAGVGYTF. The CDR3 DNA is TGTGCCAGCAGTTTATGGGCAGGGGTCGGCTACACCTTC.

The chain combines TRBV5-6 with TRBJ2-7; 11 positions agree with TRBD2. The CDR3 spans 15 residues. V dropped 4 bases and J dropped 4; count of bases not matched to a gene: 7. CDR1 and CDR2 (germline): SGHDT, YYEEEE. The CDR3 DNA reads TGTGCCAGCAGCCTAGCGGGAGGCATAGCGTACGAGCAGTACTTC. Its protein product is CASSLAGGIAYEQYF.

The chain links TRBV18 to TRBJ2-1; 8 bases are a match to TRBD1. Germline-derived CDR1 and CDR2 are KGHSH and LQKENI. The CDR3 has 12 residues. Trimming removed 6 bases from V and 8 bases from J; junction bases left unmatched: 3. CDR3 in DNA: TGTGCCAGCTCGGACAGGGCCCATGAGCAGTTCTTC. This gives the protein CASSDRAHEQFF.

The chain recombines TRBV2 with TRBJ1-1, with D perhaps TRBD1 (6 bases). V was cut by 4 bases and J by 6 bases, with 12 bases left in between. The germline V gene encodes CDR1 SNHLY and CDR2 FYNNEI. The CDR3 is made up of 13 amino acids. The CDR3 DNA follows: TGTGCCAGCAGTGTTTCGGGGGGCGCTGAAGCTTTCTTT. Translating gives CASSVSGGAEAFF. Filled out from reference TRBV2 and TRBJ1-1, the complete variable domain reads EPEVTQTPSHQVTQMGQEVILRCVPISNHLYFYWYRQILGQKVEFLVSFYNNEISEKSEIFDDQFSVERPDGSNFTLKIRSTKLEDSAMYFCASSVSGGAEAFFGQGTRLTVV.

The rearrangement joins TRBV2 to TRBJ2-5, with TRBD2 matching over 11 bases. Germline CDR1 is SNHLY and CDR2 is FYNNEI. CDR3 length: 15 residues. V shed 4 bases, J shed 2 bases, and the junction held 3 bases outside the gene matches. The CDR3 is CASSGLAGLQETQYF. DNA for the CDR3: TGTGCCAGCAGTGGACTAGCGGGGCTACAAGAGACCCAGTACTTC.

The rearrangement joins TRBV7-9 to TRBJ2-1; D uncertain. Germline lookup yields CDR1 SEHNR and CDR2 FQNEAQ (reference sequence). The CDR3 covers 14 residues. Deletions cut 7 bases from V and 2 bases from J, with 12 bases between. CDR3 DNA: TGTGCCAGCACGGCCGGAGTTACCTACAATGAGCAGTTCTTC. It encodes CASTAGVTYNEQFF.

The V call is TRBV9, the J call TRBJ1-6; 8 bases fit TRBD1. Trimming cost V 2 bases and J 10 bases; bases outside gene matches: 5. This CDR3 region has 14 residues. The germline CDR1 and CDR2 sequences are SGDLS and YYNGEE. Here the CDR3 DNA reads TGTGCCAGCAGCGTGGACAGGGACCGATCACCCCTCCACTTT. It is translated as CASSVDRDRSPLHF.

The CDR3 loop is CASSPTGSYNEQFF. The CDR3 DNA follows: TGTGCCAGCAGTCCTACAGGGTCTTACAATGAGCAGTTCTTC. V gene TRBV28 combines with J gene TRBJ2-1, with TRBD1 as a possible D gene (6 bases). V gave up 5 bases and J gave up 4 bases, with 12 bases separating them. The CDR3 is made up of 14 amino acids. Germline CDR1 reads MDHEN; CDR2 reads SYDVKM.

This clone was counted between two and nine times. The V gene is TRBV6-5, the J gene TRBJ2-5; 9 nucleotides line up with TRBD1. The CDR3 totals 13 residues. With 7 bases clipped from V and 0 bases from J, the junction kept 0 bases outside the gene matches. Looked up from germline, CDR1 is MNHEY and CDR2 is SVGAGI. CDR3 residues: CASNRGHQETQYF. CDR3 sequence (DNA): TGTGCCAGCAACAGGGGGCACCAAGAGACCCAGTACTTC.

This chain joins TRBV6-2 or TRBV6-3 and TRBJ2-2, with D tentatively TRBD2 (7 bases). The length of the CDR3 is 14 residues. The germline V gene encodes CDR1 MNHEY and CDR2 SVGEGT. V shed 2 bases and J shed 8 bases, with 12 bases lying between them. The CDR3 region has the DNA TGTGCCAGCAGTTACGCTGGGAGGGGGGGGGAGCTGTTTTTT. It is translated as CASSYAGRGGELFF.